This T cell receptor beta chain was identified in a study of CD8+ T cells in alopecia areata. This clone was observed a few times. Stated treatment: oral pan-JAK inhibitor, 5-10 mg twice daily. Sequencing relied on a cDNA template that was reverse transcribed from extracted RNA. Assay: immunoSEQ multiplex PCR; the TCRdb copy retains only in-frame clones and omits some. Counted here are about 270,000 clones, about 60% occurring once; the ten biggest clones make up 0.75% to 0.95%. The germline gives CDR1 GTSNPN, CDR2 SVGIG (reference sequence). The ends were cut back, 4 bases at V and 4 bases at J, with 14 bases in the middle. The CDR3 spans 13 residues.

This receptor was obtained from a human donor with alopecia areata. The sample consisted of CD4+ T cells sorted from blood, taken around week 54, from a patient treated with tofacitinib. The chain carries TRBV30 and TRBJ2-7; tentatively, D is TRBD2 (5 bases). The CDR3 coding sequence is TGTGCCTGGAATCCTGCGGGCATTTACGAGCAGTACTTC. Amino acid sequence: CAWNPAGIYEQYF.